These T cell receptor beta chains were read from a single sample in a study of cytomegalovirus exposure and HLA in healthy donors. Using immunoSEQ multiplex PCR, the repertoire was profiled, and TCRdb retains in-frame clones only, with some absent. Among around 44,000 clones listed, about 85% were seen once. The material sequenced was PBMCs. These receptors originate from a woman in her forties in good health and CMV-seropositive. The CDR3 runs from the conserved cysteine through the conserved F or W. Each record gives: D gene, V gene, clone size, J gene, CDR3 protein, CDR3 DNA. A D gene is named only where the DNA matches it firmly. Size is stated for part of the rows, as once, few or many counts, or as a class when the clone is expanded.

>TRBD2|TRBV11-1|NA|TRBJ2-7
CASSFGSGGPYEQYF
TGTGCCAGCAGCTTCGGGAGCGGGGGCCCCTACGAGCAGTACTTC
>NA|TRBV6-1|NA|TRBJ1-1
CASSVAGDTEAFF
TGTGCCAGCAGCGTAGCAGGGGACACTGAAGCTTTCTTT
>TRBD1|TRBV19|NA|TRBJ1-2
CASSYGQGSGYTF
TGTGCCAGCAGCTACGGACAGGGAAGTGGCTACACCTTC
>TRBD1|TRBV2|NA|TRBJ1-1
CASSGQGGTEAFF
TGTGCCAGCAGTGGACAGGGAGGCACTGAAGCTTTCTTT
>NA|TRBV2|NA|TRBJ1-2
CASSATEAYGYTF
TGTGCCAGCAGTGCGACAGAGGCGTATGGCTACACCTTC
>NA|TRBV30|NA|TRBJ1-2
CAWKVGLRLDYGYTF
TGTGCCTGGAAAGTGGGGCTTCGACTAGACTATGGCTACACCTTC
>NA|TRBV4-1|NA|TRBJ2-1
CASSQALLSSYNEQFF
TGCGCCAGCAGCCAAGCTCTCCTGAGCTCCTACAATGAGCAGTTCTTC
>TRBD2|TRBV9|NA|TRBJ2-7
CAHWLAGRYEQYF
TGTGCCCACTGGCTAGCGGGACGCTACGAGCAGTACTTC
>NA|TRBV7-9|NA|TRBJ1-1
CASSLVRGANTEAFF
TGTGCCAGCAGCTTAGTGCGGGGTGCGAATACTGAAGCTTTCTTT
>TRBD1|TRBV2|NA|TRBJ1-6
CASTYAGQADSPLHF
TGTGCCAGCACCTACGCCGGACAGGCCGATTCACCCCTCCACTTT
>NA|TRBV7-2|NA|TRBJ2-7
CASSQQVDQYF
TGTGCCAGCAGCCAACAGGTGGATCAGTACTTC
>TRBD1|TRBV12-5|NA|TRBJ2-5
CASGLVLVMDRANKQYF
TGTGCTAGTGGTTTGGTACTGGTAATGGACAGGGCAAACAAGCAGTACTTC
>TRBD1|TRBV19|NA|TRBJ1-5
CASTVTGDQPQHF
TGTGCCAGTACCGTGACAGGGGATCAGCCCCAGCATTTT
>NA|TRBV7-8|NA|TRBJ1-1
CASSDHGAGVNTEAFF
TGTGCCAGCAGCGACCACGGGGCAGGGGTGAACACTGAAGCTTTCTTT
>TRBD1|TRBV30|few|TRBJ2-3
CAWSVGTAFTDTQYF
TGTGCCTGGAGTGTAGGGACAGCGTTCACAGATACGCAGTATTTT
>TRBD2|TRBV11-2|NA|TRBJ2-1
CASSFTSGANNEQFF
TGTGCCAGCAGTTTTACTAGCGGGGCCAACAATGAGCAGTTCTTC
>NA|TRBV7-9|NA|TRBJ1-2
CASNGERDGYTF
TGTGCCAGCAACGGGGAAAGGGATGGCTACACCTTC
>NA|TRBV7-9|NA|TRBJ1-1
CASSVALDKRNTEAFF
TGTGCCAGCAGCGTAGCCCTCGACAAAAGGAACACTGAAGCTTTCTTT
>NA|TRBV14|NA|TRBJ1-3
CASSQDRAGNTIYF
TGTGCCAGCAGCCAAGACAGGGCTGGAAACACCATATATTTT
>NA|TRBV18|NA|TRBJ1-4
CASSPIYEKLFF
TGTGCCAGCTCACCAATCTATGAAAAACTGTTTTTT
>NA|TRBV5-4|NA|TRBJ1-1
CASSPPSPLSTEAFF
TGTGCCAGCAGCCCCCCTTCCCCCCTTTCGACTGAAGCTTTCTTT
>NA|TRBV29-1|NA|TRBJ1-2
CSVVDKTGRTMGYTF
TGCAGCGTTGTCGATAAGACGGGACGGACTATGGGCTACACCTTC
>NA|TRBV27|few|TRBJ1-2
CASSLRQGRLNYGYTF
TGTGCCAGCAGTTTAAGGCAGGGGCGCTTAAACTATGGCTACACCTTC
>NA|TRBV7-6|NA|TRBJ1-1
CASSLNTGNLNTEAFF
TGTGCCAGCAGCTTAAACACAGGGAACTTGAACACTGAAGCTTTCTTT
>NA|TRBV28|NA|TRBJ2-2
CASSLLDSNTGELFF
TGTGCCAGCAGTTTGTTGGACTCGAACACCGGGGAGCTGTTTTTT
>TRBD2|TRBV4-1|once|TRBJ2-1
CASSQDRTSERSEQFF
TGCGCCAGCAGCCAAGACAGGACTAGCGAAAGGAGTGAGCAGTTCTTC
>NA|TRBV19|NA|TRBJ1-3
CASSPNTGSGNTIYF
TGTGCCAGTAGTCCCAATACAGGCTCTGGAAACACCATATATTTT
>TRBD2|TRBV7-3|NA|TRBJ2-1
CASSLGRGGVQGQFF
TGTGCCAGCAGCTTAGGGAGGGGAGGGGTACAAGGGCAGTTCTTC
>NA|TRBV11-2|once|TRBJ2-7
CASSLALGGGYEQYF
TGTGCCAGCAGCTTAGCACTTGGAGGGGGCTACGAGCAGTACTTC
>TRBD1|TRBV5-1|NA|TRBJ2-2
CASSLGDRATGELFF
TGCGCCAGCAGCTTAGGGGACAGGGCCACCGGGGAGCTGTTTTTT
>NA|TRBV27|once|TRBJ1-4
CASSLIGEEEKLFF
TGTGCCAGCAGTTTAATCGGGGAGGAGGAAAAACTGTTTTTT